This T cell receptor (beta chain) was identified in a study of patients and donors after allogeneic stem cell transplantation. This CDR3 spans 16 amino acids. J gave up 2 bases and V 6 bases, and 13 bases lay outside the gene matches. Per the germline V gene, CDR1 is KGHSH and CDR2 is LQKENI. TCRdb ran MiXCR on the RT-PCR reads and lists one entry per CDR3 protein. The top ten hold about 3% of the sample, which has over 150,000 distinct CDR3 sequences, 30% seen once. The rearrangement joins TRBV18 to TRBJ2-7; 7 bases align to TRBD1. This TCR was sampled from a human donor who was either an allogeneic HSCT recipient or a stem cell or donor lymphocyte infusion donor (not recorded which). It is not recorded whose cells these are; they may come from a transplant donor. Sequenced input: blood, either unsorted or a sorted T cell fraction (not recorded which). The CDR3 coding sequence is TGTGCCAGCTCCTCTGGGCCCGGGACAGTACCCTACGAGCAGTACTTC. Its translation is CASSSGPGTVPYEQYF.